The 3 T cell receptor beta chains reported below all come from one sample, sequenced in a study of read filtering for tumor transcriptome and immune sequencing. This library used approximately 390 ng RNA and molecular barcoded adaptors spanning alpha/delta and beta/gamma chains. TCRdb redid the calling of the reads with MiXCR, one entry per CDR3 protein. This sample has tens of thousands of distinct CDR3 sequences; approximately 22% occur once, and the top ten carry roughly a sixth. What was sequenced was a population of CD138-negative cells sorted from bone marrow. The receptor set was obtained from a donor at least 40 years old with multiple myeloma.

This clonotype turned up a few times. The rearrangement joins TRBV3-1 to TRBJ2-5; D may correspond to TRBD1 or TRBD2 (6 bases each). Germline CDR1 LGHDT, CDR2 YNNKEL (reference sequence). CDR3 length: 13 residues. The V end lost 3 bases, the J end lost 3 bases, and 8 bases lay between the germline ends. CDR3 sequence (DNA): TGTGCCAGCAGCCAGAGGGGGGAAGAGACCCAGTACTTC. Translating gives CASSQRGEETQYF.

The table lists this clonotype with many counts. The chain combines TRBV15 with TRBJ2-4; 9 bases match TRBD1. The CDR3 is 16 amino acids. Germline V CDR1 and CDR2: LNHNV, YYDKDF (reference sequence). J gave up 5 bases and V 2 bases, and 7 bases lay outside the gene matches. The CDR3 nucleotides read TGTGCCACCAGCAGAAATAAGGGACAGGGTGAAAACATTCAGTACTTC. Translation: CATSRNKGQGENIQYF. The full variable domain, its missing parts supplied by reference TRBV15 and TRBJ2-4, is DAMVIQNPRYQVTQFGKPVTLSCSQTLNHNVMYWYQQKSSQAPKLLFHYYDKDFNNEADTPDNFQSRRPNTSFCFLDIRSPGLGDTAMYLCATSRNKGQGENIQYFGAGTRLSVL.

This clonotype was seen repeatedly, ten times or more. For the CDR3, the DNA is TGTGCCAGCAGCGCACAAGAGACCCAGTACTTC. It is translated as CASSAQETQYF. The chain recombines TRBV7-9 with TRBJ2-5; no clear D gene. This CDR3 contains 11 residues. Trimming took 5 bases from V and 2 from J, leaving 3 bases between them. Germline lookup yields CDR1 SEHNR and CDR2 FQNEAQ (reference sequence).